Shown below are 21 T cell receptor beta chains from a single sample sequenced in a study of blood T cell repertoires in COVID-19. Assay: immunoSEQ multiplex PCR; the TCRdb copy retains only in-frame clones and omits some. The sample has around 430,000 clones; around 88% are singletons. The material sequenced was peripheral blood. The receptors were sampled from a woman in her 50s with COVID-19, enrolled during active disease.

The gene calls are TRBV7-3 and TRBJ2-3; possible D gene TRBD2, 7 bases. With 0 bases removed from V and 2 bases from J, the gap between germline ends came to 12 bases. The germline V gene has CDR1 SGHTA and CDR2 FQGTGA. CDR3 length: 16 residues. CDR3 coding DNA: TGTGCCAGCAGCTTAACAGGGGGGGTTAACACAGATACGCAGTATTTT. Protein sequence: CASSLTGGVNTDTQYF.

The CDR3 loop reads CAIRSGGGGYTF. CDR3 nucleotides: TGTGCCATCCGGTCTGGCGGAGGTGGCTACACCTTC. The chain combines TRBV27 with TRBJ1-2; D is unresolved. Trimming shortened V by 10 bases and J by 7 bases, and 16 bases separated the two germline ends. The CDR3 runs to 12 residues. Germline-derived CDR1 and CDR2 are MNHEY and SMNVEV (reference sequence).

V and J are TRBV4-2 and TRBJ1-3, with D possibly TRBD1 on 5 matching bases. V lost 1 base, J lost 3 bases, and 13 bases lay in between. Per germline, CDR1 LGHNA and CDR2 YNFKEQ. The CDR3 covers 16 residues. CDR3 sequence: CASSQVPGFSGNTIYF. CDR3 nucleotide sequence: TGTGCCAGCAGCCAAGTGCCAGGGTTCAGTGGAAACACCATATATTTT.

V usage is TRBV12-1 and J usage is TRBJ1-3; the table's D call of TRBD1 was not tested on the DNA. TRBV12-1 constitutes a pseudogene. There are 18 residues in the CDR3. The DNA of the CDR3 is TGTGCCAGCAGCCGACCCAAGACAGGGGGTAGCTCTGGAAACACCATATATTTT. Translating gives CASSRPKTGGSSGNTIYF.

The chain combines TRBV6-1 with TRBJ2-3, with D possibly TRBD2 on 6 matching bases. The germline gives CDR1 MNHNS, CDR2 SASEGT. This CDR3 contains 14 residues. V lost 3 bases, J lost 8 bases, and 15 bases lay in between. The CDR3 region is CASSEAVPRGTQYF. DNA for the CDR3: TGTGCCAGCAGTGAGGCAGTCCCGCGGGGTACGCAGTATTTT.

The V and J genes are TRBV5-1 and TRBJ2-2; 11 bases map to TRBD2. V lost 3 bases, J lost 4 bases, and 2 bases stayed unmatched. Germline CDR1 is SGHRS and CDR2 is YFSETQ. The CDR3 extends over 15 amino acids. For the CDR3, the DNA is TGCGCCAGCAGCTGGGGGACTAGCGGCACCGGGGAGCTGTTTTTT. Protein product: CASSWGTSGTGELFF.

The chain carries TRBV27 and TRBJ1-4; D is unresolved. This CDR3 region has 16 residues. The V end was cut by 1 base, the J end by 2 bases, with 11 bases between. Germline assignment: CDR1 MNHEY and CDR2 SMNVEV (reference sequence). DNA of the CDR3: TGTGCCAGCAGTTTATTTCAGAGGCCGACTAATGAAAAACTGTTTTTT. It yields the protein CASSLFQRPTNEKLFF.

This clone was seen more than once but under ten times. The V and J genes are TRBV4-1 and TRBJ1-5; D gene unclear. CDR1 is MGHRA and CDR2 is YSYEKL in the germline V gene. V lost 0 bases and J lost 6, with 6 bases in between. The CDR3 has 13 residues. The CDR3 loop reads CASSQDLSQPQHF. The CDR3 DNA is TGCGCCAGCAGCCAAGATTTGAGTCAGCCCCAGCATTTT.

The V gene is TRBV2, the J gene TRBJ2-5, with TRBD2 matching over 8 bases. The V segment lost 8 bases and the J segment 1 base; nucleotides outside the gene matches: 6. Germline V gene data show CDR1 as SNHLY and CDR2 as FYNNEI. CDR3 size: 14 residues. This chain's CDR3 is CASGAAGAQETQYF. The CDR3 DNA sequence: TGTGCCAGCGGGGCAGCGGGGGCCCAAGAGACCCAGTACTTC.

V and J are TRBV12-5 and TRBJ1-3; D perhaps matches TRBD1 (6 bases). The V end was cut by 2 bases, the J end by 0 bases, with 17 bases between. This CDR3 has 18 amino acids. CDR1 and CDR2 from the germline V gene are LGHNT and FRNRAP. The CDR3 region is CASGLLTRGPISGNTIYF. CDR3 nucleotide sequence: TGTGCTAGTGGTTTGCTAACCAGGGGTCCGATCTCTGGAAACACCATATATTTT.

The chain couples TRBV2 to TRBJ1-2; TRBD1 aligns across 8 bases. The CDR3 covers 15 residues. CDR1 and CDR2 from the germline V gene are SNHLY and FYNNEI. The V and J ends lost 10 bases and 5 bases, in that order; junction bases with no gene match: 15. CDR3 nucleotides: TGTGCCAACAAGAACCGAACAGGGGGTCGTTATGGCTACACCTTC. It yields the protein CANKNRTGGRYGYTF.

The DNA for the CDR3 is TGCGCCAGCAGCGACGTGCGGCAGGGCACCTACGAGCAGTACTTC. Encoded protein: CASSDVRQGTYEQYF. The chain recombines TRBV5-1 with TRBJ2-7, with a weak D call TRBD1 (5 bases). CDR1 and CDR2 from the germline V gene are SGHRS and YFSETQ. The CDR3 runs to 15 residues. Trimming took off 4 bases at V and 2 bases at J, with 16 bases between the two ends.

The V and J genes are TRBV7-9 and TRBJ2-7; D perhaps matches TRBD2 (6 bases). Between the trimmed V and J ends, which lost 10 bases and 6 bases, there was a span of 25 bases. The CDR3 consists of 15 residues. Germline V lookup: CDR1 SEHNR, CDR2 FQNEAQ (reference sequence). The CDR3 reads CATHGGLGQQSEQYF. CDR3 DNA: TGTGCCACCCACGGGGGACTTGGGCAGCAAAGCGAGCAGTACTTC.

Regarding this clone: Other DNA sequences from this sample encode an identical CDR3 as well. The chain's CDR3 is CASSLTGSGNTIYF. The CDR3 DNA is TGTGCCAGCAGTTTGACAGGGTCTGGAAACACCATATATTTT. The chain is built from TRBV6-5 and TRBJ1-3; 7 bases agree with TRBD1. Per germline, CDR1 MNHEY and CDR2 SVGAGI. The CDR3 is made up of 14 amino acids. V lost 4 bases to trimming and J lost 1 base; unmatched junction nucleotides: 1.

The chain combines TRBV7-9 with TRBJ1-4; D remains unclear. Germline V gene lookup returns CDR1 SEHNR and CDR2 FQNEAQ (reference sequence). V was cut by 2 bases and J by 4 bases, with 8 bases left in between. The CDR3 is 14 residues long. The CDR3 DNA is TGTGCCAGCAGCTTAAGGCAGGATAATGAAAAACTGTTTTTT. This encodes CASSLRQDNEKLFF.

V usage is TRBV5-4 and J usage is TRBJ2-5; D remains ambiguous. Between the trimmed V and J ends, which lost 0 bases and 2 bases, there was a span of 8 bases. The V gene's germline CDR1 is SGHNT and CDR2 YYREEE (reference sequence). The CDR3 covers 14 residues. The CDR3 DNA reads TGTGCCAGCAGCTTGGGAGGCAGACAAGAGACCCAGTACTTC. This gives the protein CASSLGGRQETQYF.

The rearrangement links TRBV29-1 to TRBJ2-7, with D tentatively TRBD1 (5 bases). CDR3 length equals 11 residues. Germline CDR1 and CDR2: SQVTM and ANQGSEA. V lost 6 bases to trimming and J lost 6 bases, with 12 bases between them. CDR3 residues: CSVDSGCEQYF. DNA for the CDR3: TGCAGCGTCGACAGTGGATGCGAGCAGTACTTC.

V is TRBV12-5 and J is TRBJ2-7; D gene ambiguous. Trimming took off 1 base at V and 4 bases at J, with 5 bases between the two ends. The CDR3 is 12 residues long. Per the germline V gene, CDR1 is LGHNT and CDR2 is FRNRAP. CDR3 bases: TGTGCTAGTGGTTTGGGTCAATACGAGCAGTACTTC. Its protein product is CASGLGQYEQYF.

This chain uses TRBV28 with TRBJ2-7; no reliable D call. CDR3 length: 12 residues. V was clipped by 5 bases and J by 3 bases, with 8 bases between them. Germline-derived CDR1 and CDR2 are MDHEN and SYDVKM. The CDR3 DNA reads TGTGCCAGCAGTCCGAGTTACTACGAGCAGTACTTC. Translation gives CASSPSYYEQYF. The whole variable domain, remainder taken from reference TRBV28 and TRBJ2-7, is DVKVTQSSRYLVKRTGEKVFLECVQDMDHENMFWYRQDPGLGLRLIYFSYDVKMKEKGDIPEGYSVSREKKERFSLILESASTNQTSMYLCASSPSYYEQYFGPGTRLTVT.

The chain uses TRBV9 and TRBJ2-1; the match to TRBD2 covers 12 bases. CDR1 SGDLS and CDR2 YYNGEE come from the germline V gene. Unmatched junction bases numbered 8, after V lost 1 base and J lost 6 bases. The CDR3 runs 17 residues. CDR3 sequence: CASSVPTSGGQRNEQFF. The DNA of the CDR3 is TGTGCCAGCAGCGTACCGACTAGCGGGGGCCAACGCAATGAGCAGTTCTTC.

This chain connects TRBV29-1 to TRBJ2-1; 11 bases are shared with TRBD2. Germline CDR1 SQVTM, CDR2 ANQGSEA. The CDR3 spans 17 residues. The V and J ends lost 6 bases and 4 bases, in that order; junction bases with no gene match: 14. The CDR3 DNA sequence: TGCAGCGTCACCCCCCGTCTAGCGGGGGGTCCTTACAATGAGCAGTTCTTC. It yields the protein CSVTPRLAGGPYNEQFF.